This paragraph covers one T cell receptor (beta chain) sequence. These data come from a study of cytomegalovirus exposure and HLA in healthy donors. Assay used: immunoSEQ multiplex PCR; TCRdb lists only in-frame clones, some missing. The table shows about 82,000 clones, with 90% to 95% occurring only once. Germline loops: CDR1 MNHEY, CDR2 SMNVEV (reference sequence). Between the trimmed V and J ends, which lost 0 bases and 5 bases, there was a span of 13 bases. The CDR3 contains 15 residues. The rearrangement links TRBV27 to TRBJ2-5; weak D call: TRBD2 (5 bases). The sequencing input was PBMCs. This TCR was sampled from a young woman in good health and CMV-seronegative. The CDR3 reads CASSLSPGLGETQYF. CDR3 DNA sequence: TGTGCCAGCAGTTTATCCCCAGGACTCGGGGAGACCCAGTACTTC.